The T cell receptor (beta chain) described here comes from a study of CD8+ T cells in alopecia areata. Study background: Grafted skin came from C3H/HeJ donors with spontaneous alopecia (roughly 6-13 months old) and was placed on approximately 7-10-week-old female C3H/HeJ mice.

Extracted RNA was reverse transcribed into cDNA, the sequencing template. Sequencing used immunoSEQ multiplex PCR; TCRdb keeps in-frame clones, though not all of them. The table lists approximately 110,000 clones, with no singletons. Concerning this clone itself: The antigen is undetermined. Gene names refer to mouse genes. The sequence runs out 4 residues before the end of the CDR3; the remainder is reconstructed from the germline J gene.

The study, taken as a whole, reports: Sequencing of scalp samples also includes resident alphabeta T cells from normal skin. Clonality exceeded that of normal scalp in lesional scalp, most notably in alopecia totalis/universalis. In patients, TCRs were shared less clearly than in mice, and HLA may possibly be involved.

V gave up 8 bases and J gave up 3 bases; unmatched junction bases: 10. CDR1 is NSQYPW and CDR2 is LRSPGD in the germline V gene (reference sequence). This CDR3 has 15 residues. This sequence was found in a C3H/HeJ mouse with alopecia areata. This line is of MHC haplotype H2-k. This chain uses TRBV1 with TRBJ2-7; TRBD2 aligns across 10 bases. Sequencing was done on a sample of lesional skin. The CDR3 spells CTCSQKGTGVYEQYF. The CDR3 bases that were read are TGCACCTGCTCTCAGAAGGGGACTGGGGTCTAT.